The 21 T cell receptor beta chains reported below all come from one sample, sequenced in a study of T cells in Graves' hyperthyroidism and ophthalmopathy. Template material for amplifying TCR beta CDR3 regions consisted of RNA transcripts. First-round RT-PCR with HTBI primers amplified the TCR CDR3 region. TCRdb recomputed calls from the multiplex PCR reads with MiXCR, one row per CDR3 protein. The repertoire has some 700,000 distinct CDR3 sequences, around 15% of them found once; the top ten carry about 14%. The sequencing input was blood. The receptors derive from a man aged 45-60 years with Graves' hyperthyroidism.

This clonotype was found many times. The genes are TRBV2 and TRBJ1-1; perhaps TRBD1 as D (6 bases). CDR3 length equals 14 residues. Trimming took off 6 bases at V and 4 bases at J, with 15 bases between the two ends. Germline lookup yields CDR1 SNHLY and CDR2 FYNNEI. CDR3 sequence: CASSALGGGTEAFF. CDR3 nucleotide sequence: TGTGCCAGCAGCGCACTGGGAGGGGGCACTGAAGCTTTCTTT.

Comments on this clonotype: It may be a read error: a sequence one base away is much more abundant. J is TRBJ2-7 and V is TRBV5-1, with 9 bases identical to TRBD1. The CDR3 extends over 14 amino acids. Germline values: CDR1 SGHRS, CDR2 YFSETQ. CDR3 loop: CASSSGTGYYGQYF. In DNA, the CDR3 is TGCGCCAGCAGCTCCGGGACAGGGTATTACGGGCAGTACTTC.

V is TRBV6-1 and J is TRBJ2-7; TRBD1 agrees at 10 bases. The germline V gene has CDR1 MNHNS and CDR2 SASEGT. CDR3 length: 16 residues. V gave up 4 bases and J gave up 4 bases; unmatched junction bases: 10. CDR3 amino acids: CASSVRVGQGIYEQYF. Written as DNA, the CDR3 is TGTGCCAGCAGTGTGCGGGTGGGACAGGGGATTTACGAGCAGTACTTC.

This clonotype was detected many times. This chain joins TRBV6-5 and TRBJ2-7; 8 positions agree with TRBD1. J gave up 0 bases and V 4 bases, and 5 bases lay outside the gene matches. The CDR3 length is 15 residues. Germline V lookup: CDR1 MNHEY, CDR2 SVGAGI. CDR3 protein: CASSSGQGLSYEQYF. CDR3 coding DNA: TGTGCCAGCAGTTCCGGACAGGGTCTCTCCTACGAGCAGTACTTC.

The rearrangement links TRBV10-3 to TRBJ1-1; D unclear. CDR3 length: 13 amino acids. The ends were cut back, 7 bases at V and 1 base at J, with 10 bases in the middle. The germline CDR1 and CDR2 sequences are ENHRY and SYGVKD. The CDR3 here is CAITIDGNTEAFF. The CDR3 nucleotides read TGTGCCATCACCATTGACGGGAACACTGAAGCTTTCTTT.

This clonotype has at least ten counts. CDR3 sequence: CASSLTGENTEAFF. The CDR3 DNA reads TGCGCCAGCAGCTTGACAGGAGAGAACACTGAAGCTTTCTTT. The rearrangement joins TRBV5-1 to TRBJ1-1; a possible D gene is TRBD1 (5 bases). V was pared by 1 base and J by 1 base, with 8 bases between. CDR1 SGHRS and CDR2 YFSETQ come from the germline V gene. The CDR3 is 14 residues long.

Turning to this clonotype: At one boundary the junction diverges from the germline segment, which might be a read error. The V call is TRBV6-8, the J call TRBJ2-7; a possible D gene is TRBD1 (7 bases). Germline V lookup: CDR1 MNHGY, CDR2 SAAAGT. The CDR3 is 15 residues long. CDR3 DNA sequence: TGTGCCAGCAGGTACTCGGCGCAGGGGGGTTACGAGCAGTACTTC. It encodes CASRYSAQGGYEQYF.

This clonotype was observed many times. V and J are TRBV28 and TRBJ2-1; tentatively, D is TRBD2 (5 bases). This CDR3 spans 10 amino acids. Germline assignment: CDR1 MDHEN and CDR2 SYDVKM. Trimming stripped 11 bases from V and 5 bases from J, with 7 bases between. CDR3 sequence reads: CAYGNNEQFF. In DNA, the CDR3 is TGTGCCTACGGGAACAATGAGCAGTTCTTC.

This clonotype has more than one count but fewer than ten. The CDR3 loop is CASALDTTNTEAFF. The DNA for the CDR3 is TGTGCCAGCGCATTGGACACTACGAACACTGAAGCTTTCTTT. This chain connects TRBV7-9 to TRBJ1-1; TRBD1 might be the D (5 bases). Germline CDR1 SEHNR, CDR2 FQNEAQ (reference sequence). The CDR3 is 14 residues long. The germline V and J ends were trimmed by 8 bases and 1 base, with 14 bases remaining between them. Based on the CDR3 plus reference TRBV7-9 and TRBJ1-1, the full variable domain is DTGVSQNPRHKITKRGQNVTFRCDPISEHNRLYWYRQTLGQGPEFLTYFQNEAQLEKSRLLSDRFSAERPKGSFSTLEIQRTEQGDSAMYLCASALDTTNTEAFFGQGTRLTVV.

This chain links TRBV4-1 with TRBJ1-4, with TRBD1 matching over 10 bases. CDR1 and CDR2 from the germline V gene are MGHRA and YSYEKL. With 1 base clipped from V and 8 bases from J, the junction kept 10 bases outside the gene matches. The CDR3 is 17 amino acids. This chain's CDR3 is CASSQVVTGGGREKLFF. The DNA for the CDR3 is TGCGCCAGCAGCCAAGTGGTGACAGGGGGCGGCAGGGAAAAACTGTTTTTT.

The chain carries TRBV28 and TRBJ1-4; no reliable D call. Germline V gene data show CDR1 as MDHEN and CDR2 as SYDVKM. V was pared by 7 bases and J by 0 bases, with 9 bases between. The CDR3 runs 14 residues. CDR3 in amino acids: CASMEGSTNEKLFF. In nucleotides, the CDR3 is TGTGCCAGCATGGAGGGCTCAACTAATGAAAAACTGTTTTTT.

This chain connects TRBV29-1 to TRBJ1-1; 7 bases agree with TRBD1. The trim removed 7 bases at V and 3 bases at J, leaving 11 bases unmatched. This CDR3 spans 14 amino acids. Germline CDR1 SQVTM, CDR2 ANQGSEA. The CDR3 bases are TGCAGCGGGATTCTAAACACAGGGGACACTGAAGCTTTCTTT. It is translated as CSGILNTGDTEAFF.

This clonotype occurred many times. The chain employs TRBV30 and TRBJ2-5, with unresolved D. This CDR3 contains 12 residues. Germline CDR1 and CDR2: GTSNPN and SVGIG (reference sequence). V was cut by 1 base and J by 5 bases, with 8 bases left in between. The chain's CDR3 is CAWSAPTETQYF. CDR3 sequence (DNA): TGTGCCTGGAGTGCACCGACGGAGACCCAGTACTTC.

The V gene is TRBV28, the J gene TRBJ1-3; D is unresolved. CDR1 is MDHEN, CDR2 SYDVKM, per germline. The CDR3 is made up of 14 amino acids. V dropped 3 bases and J dropped 0 bases, with 6 bases sitting between them. CDR3 coding DNA: TGTGCCAGCAGTTTTGCTGGCTCTGGAAACACCATATATTTT. Its translation is CASSFAGSGNTIYF.

The chain links TRBV20-1 to TRBJ2-3; either TRBD1 or TRBD2 may supply D (6 bases each). The length of the CDR3 is 14 residues. Trimming removed 0 bases from V and 5 bases from J, with 12 bases in between. Germline CDR1 and CDR2: DFQATT and SNEGSKA (reference sequence). CDR3 nucleotides: TGCAGTGCTAGAGATGTCCGGGGGCAAGATACGCAGTATTTT. Residues: CSARDVRGQDTQYF.

The chain is built from TRBV4-3 and TRBJ1-2; 8 bases agree with TRBD1. With V trimmed by 4 bases and J by 6 bases, 7 bases remained unmatched. This CDR3 region has 14 residues. CDR1 and CDR2 from the germline V gene are LGHNA and YSLEER. The CDR3 region is CASSLVDRGDGYTF. Written as DNA, the CDR3 is TGCGCCAGCAGCCTTGTCGACAGGGGCGATGGCTACACCTTC.

Many counts were recorded for this clonotype. V and J are TRBV6-2 or TRBV6-3 and TRBJ2-1, with D possibly being TRBD2 (6 bases). This CDR3 has 16 residues. Germline V lookup: CDR1 MNHEY, CDR2 SVGEGT. Trimming removed 7 bases at V and 1 base at J, with 17 bases between. CDR3 region: CASTTGLRKSYNEQFF. Here the CDR3 DNA reads TGTGCCAGCACCACGGGACTCCGAAAGTCCTACAATGAGCAGTTCTTC.

Only a few counts were recorded for this clonotype. V and J are TRBV19 and TRBJ2-1, with 13 nucleotides matching TRBD2. Germline V gives CDR1 LNHDA, CDR2 SQIVND (reference sequence). The CDR3 spans 18 residues. The V gene end was trimmed by 4 bases and the J gene end by 7 bases; junction bases not matched to a gene: 13. CDR3 in amino acids: CASSTPPGLAGVGNEQFF. CDR3 DNA: TGTGCCAGTAGTACCCCCCCTGGACTAGCGGGAGTGGGGAATGAGCAGTTCTTC.

This clonotype has a count of ten or more. This rearrangement joins TRBV7-2 to TRBJ2-7; D possibly matches TRBD1 or TRBD2 (5 bases each). The germline V gene has CDR1 SGHTA and CDR2 FQGNSA. The CDR3 contains 15 residues. The V and J ends lost 5 bases and 4 bases respectively, with 18 bases between them. CDR3 in DNA: TGTGCCAGCAGCCAGTCCGGGACGAGGGCTTACGAGCAGTACTTC. Amino acids: CASSQSGTRAYEQYF.

This clonotype was counted many times. The rearrangement uses TRBV7-9 and TRBJ2-3; 12 bases fit TRBD1. The CDR3 is 15 residues long. The V gene's germline CDR1 is SEHNR and CDR2 FQNEAQ (reference sequence). V lost 7 bases, J lost 4 bases, and 6 bases stayed unmatched. The DNA of the CDR3 is TGTGCCAGCAACCCGGGACAGGGGGCCCCAGATACGCAGTATTTT. Protein product: CASNPGQGAPDTQYF.

This clonotype was seen ten or more times. The V and J genes are TRBV28 and TRBJ2-1; TRBD1 matches 8 bases. This CDR3 region has 17 residues. J lost 0 bases, V lost 5 bases, and 9 bases had no gene match. Germline lookup yields CDR1 MDHEN and CDR2 SYDVKM. Here the CDR3 reads CASSKLTGASSYNEQFF. Here the CDR3 DNA reads TGTGCCAGCAGTAAACTGACAGGGGCCTCCTCCTACAATGAGCAGTTCTTC. The whole variable domain, remainder taken from reference TRBV28 and TRBJ2-1, is DVKVTQSSRYLVKRTGEKVFLECVQDMDHENMFWYRQDPGLGLRLIYFSYDVKMKEKGDIPEGYSVSREKKERFSLILESASTNQTSMYLCASSKLTGASSYNEQFFGPGTRLTVL.